This TCR beta chain was observed in a study of cytomegalovirus exposure and HLA in healthy donors. Regarding the study as a whole: One later analysis, an examination of the 90 to 150 validation repertoires, found that first-cohort TCR clusters tended to co-occur in them. Some 150 TCR beta chains were listed as cytomegalovirus-associated. Through in vitro validation, three CMV-associated chains were shown to be specific for CMV antigens.

This CDR3 region has 14 residues. Trimming left V 0 bases short and J 6 bases short, with 11 bases between. Germline loops: CDR1 MNHNS, CDR2 SASEGT. Comment on this clone: The antigen is undetermined.

The donors were part of the roughly 130-subject validation cohort, which stood apart from the roughly 700-subject first cohort. The data were produced by immunoSEQ multiplex PCR, yet TCRdb's version contains in-frame clones alone and is incomplete. The table shows about 120,000 clones, with roughly 86% occurring only once. The sequence was obtained from a man aged 18 to 30 in good health and CMV-seronegative. Sequences were obtained from PBMCs. V and J are TRBV6-1 and TRBJ1-2, with D perhaps matching TRBD1 (5 bases). CDR3 amino acids: CASSEAGREDGYTF. DNA for the CDR3: TGTGCCAGCAGTGAAGCGGGCAGGGAGGATGGCTACACCTTC.